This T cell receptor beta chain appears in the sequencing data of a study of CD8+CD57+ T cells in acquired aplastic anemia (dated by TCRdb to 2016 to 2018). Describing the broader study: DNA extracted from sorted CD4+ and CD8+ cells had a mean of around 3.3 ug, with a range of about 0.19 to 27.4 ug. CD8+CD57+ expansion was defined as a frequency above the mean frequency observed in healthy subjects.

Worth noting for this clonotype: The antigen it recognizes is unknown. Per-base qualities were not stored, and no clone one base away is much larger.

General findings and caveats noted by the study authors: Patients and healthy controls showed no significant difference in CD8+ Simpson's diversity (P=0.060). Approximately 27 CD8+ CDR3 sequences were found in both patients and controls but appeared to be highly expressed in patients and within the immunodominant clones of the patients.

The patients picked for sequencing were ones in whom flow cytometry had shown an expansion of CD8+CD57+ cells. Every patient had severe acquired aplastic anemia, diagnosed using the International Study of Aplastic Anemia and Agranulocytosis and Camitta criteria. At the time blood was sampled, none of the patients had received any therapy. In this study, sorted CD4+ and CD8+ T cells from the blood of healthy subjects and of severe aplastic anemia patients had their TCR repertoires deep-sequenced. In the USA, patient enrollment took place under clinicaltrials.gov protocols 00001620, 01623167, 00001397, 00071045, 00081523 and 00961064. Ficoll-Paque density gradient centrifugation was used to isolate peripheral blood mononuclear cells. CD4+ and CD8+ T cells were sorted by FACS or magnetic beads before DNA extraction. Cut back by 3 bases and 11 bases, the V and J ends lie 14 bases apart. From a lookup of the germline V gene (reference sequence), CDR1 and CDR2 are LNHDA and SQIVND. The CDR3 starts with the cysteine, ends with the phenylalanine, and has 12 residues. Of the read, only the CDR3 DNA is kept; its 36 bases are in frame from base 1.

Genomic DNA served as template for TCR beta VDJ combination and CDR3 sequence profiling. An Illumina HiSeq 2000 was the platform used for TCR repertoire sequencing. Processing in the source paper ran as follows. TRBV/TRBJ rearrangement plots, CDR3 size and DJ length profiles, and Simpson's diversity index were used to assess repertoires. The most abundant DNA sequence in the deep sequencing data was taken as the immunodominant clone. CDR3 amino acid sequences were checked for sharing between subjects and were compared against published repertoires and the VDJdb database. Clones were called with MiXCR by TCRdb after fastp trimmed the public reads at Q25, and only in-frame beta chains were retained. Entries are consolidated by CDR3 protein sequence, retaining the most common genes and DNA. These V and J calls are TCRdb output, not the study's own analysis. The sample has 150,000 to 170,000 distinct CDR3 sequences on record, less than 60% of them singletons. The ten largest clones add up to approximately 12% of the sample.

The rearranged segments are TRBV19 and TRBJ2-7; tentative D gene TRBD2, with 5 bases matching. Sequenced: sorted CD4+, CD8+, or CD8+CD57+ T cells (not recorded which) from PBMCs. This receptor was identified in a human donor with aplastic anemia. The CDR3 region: CASSIPPGVKYF. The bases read TGTGCCAGTAGTATCCCCCCCGGGGTTAAGTACTTC.